The rows below give T cell receptor beta chains drawn from one sample of a study of OX40 agonist ivuxolimab in advanced cancers. The assay was immunoSEQ multiplex PCR, and TCRdb's table has in-frame clones only and misses some. The sample records approximately 76,000 clones, 85% to 90% being singletons. Sequenced here: CD4+ or CD8+ T cells sorted from blood, sampled in a trial of the OX40 agonist ivuxolimab. The receptors originated from an adult with an advanced solid tumor such as melanoma, head and neck, liver or kidney cancer. Both conserved end residues are part of each CDR3. D genes are given only for firm matches. Clone size is stated in some rows and not others, as once, few, many or a class when expanded.

v_gene: TRBV19
abundance: .
j_gene: TRBJ1-4
d_gene: TRBD1
CDR3aa: CASRRGREKLFF
CDR3nt: TGTGCCAGCCGGAGGGGGCGGGAAAAACTGTTTTTT

v_gene: TRBV7-2
abundance: .
j_gene: TRBJ2-5
d_gene: .
CDR3aa: CASSRGGTQETQYF
CDR3nt: TGTGCCAGCAGCCGAGGGGGGACCCAAGAGACCCAGTACTTC

v_gene: TRBV7-3
abundance: .
j_gene: TRBJ2-5
d_gene: .
CDR3aa: CASSFQGGAETQYF
CDR3nt: TGTGCCAGCAGCTTTCAAGGGGGGGCGGAGACCCAGTACTTC

v_gene: TRBV9
abundance: .
j_gene: TRBJ2-7
d_gene: TRBD1
CDR3aa: CASSARQGHEQYF
CDR3nt: TGTGCCAGCAGCGCCCGACAGGGACACGAGCAGTACTTC

v_gene: TRBV11-2
abundance: .
j_gene: TRBJ2-1
d_gene: .
CDR3aa: CASSPRGQGLGEQFF
CDR3nt: TGTGCCAGCAGCCCGAGAGGGCAGGGGCTGGGTGAGCAGTTCTTC

v_gene: TRBV7-2
abundance: .
j_gene: TRBJ2-3
d_gene: TRBD1
CDR3aa: CASSLAGAGGWTDTQYF
CDR3nt: TGTGCCAGCAGCTTAGCGGGAGCAGGGGGCTGGACAGATACGCAGTATTTT

v_gene: TRBV7-2
abundance: few
j_gene: TRBJ1-3
d_gene: .
CDR3aa: CASSLPGRGDTIYF
CDR3nt: TGTGCCAGCAGCCTTCCGGGCCGAGGAGACACCATATATTTT

v_gene: TRBV6-1
abundance: .
j_gene: TRBJ2-7
d_gene: TRBD1
CDR3aa: CASSVSGGAIYEQYF
CDR3nt: TGTGCCAGCAGTGTTTCAGGGGGCGCGATCTACGAGCAGTACTTC

v_gene: TRBV5-6
abundance: .
j_gene: TRBJ2-3
d_gene: TRBD2
CDR3aa: CASSLARLAGVRDTQYF
CDR3nt: TGTGCCAGCAGCTTGGCCCGTCTAGCGGGAGTCCGGGATACGCAGTATTTT

v_gene: TRBV6-5
abundance: once
j_gene: TRBJ1-1
d_gene: .
CDR3aa: CASSYANLGGPPEAFF
CDR3nt: TGTGCCAGCAGTTACGCAAACCTGGGGGGGCCCCCTGAAGCTTTCTTT

v_gene: TRBV5-6
abundance: .
j_gene: TRBJ2-3
d_gene: .
CDR3aa: CASRAARDTDTQYF
CDR3nt: TGTGCCAGCAGGGCGGCTCGGGACACAGATACGCAGTATTTT

v_gene: TRBV19
abundance: .
j_gene: TRBJ1-5
d_gene: TRBD1
CDR3aa: CASSQDRGFEPQHF
CDR3nt: TGTGCCAGTAGCCAGGACAGGGGGTTTGAGCCCCAGCATTTT

v_gene: TRBV28
abundance: .
j_gene: TRBJ2-7
d_gene: TRBD1
CDR3aa: CASSAGQVLYEQYF
CDR3nt: TGTGCCAGCAGTGCGGGACAGGTCCTCTACGAGCAGTACTTC

v_gene: TRBV19
abundance: .
j_gene: TRBJ2-6
d_gene: .
CDR3aa: CASSNAGHAVLGANVLTF
CDR3nt: TGTGCCAGTAGTAACGCCGGACACGCCGTTCTGGGGGCCAACGTCCTGACTTTC

v_gene: TRBV9
abundance: .
j_gene: TRBJ2-7
d_gene: .
CDR3aa: CASSVERAPYYEQYF
CDR3nt: TGTGCCAGCAGCGTAGAAAGAGCACCCTACTACGAGCAGTACTTC

v_gene: TRBV9
abundance: .
j_gene: TRBJ2-3
d_gene: TRBD2
CDR3aa: CASSDRLAASTDTQYF
CDR3nt: TGTGCCAGCAGCGACAGACTAGCCGCAAGCACAGATACGCAGTATTTT

v_gene: TRBV5-1
abundance: .
j_gene: TRBJ1-2
d_gene: .
CDR3aa: CASSLMGGSYHYGYTF
CDR3nt: TGCGCCAGCAGCTTAATGGGGGGGAGCTACCACTATGGCTACACCTTC

v_gene: TRBV7-2
abundance: .
j_gene: TRBJ2-7
d_gene: TRBD2
CDR3aa: CASSSPTSGTYEQYF
CDR3nt: TGTGCCAGCAGCTCGCCGACTAGCGGGACCTACGAGCAGTACTTC

v_gene: TRBV27
abundance: once
j_gene: TRBJ2-1
d_gene: TRBD1
CDR3aa: CASSLRDRVYNEQFF
CDR3nt: TGTGCCAGCAGTTTGAGAGACAGGGTCTACAATGAGCAGTTCTTC

v_gene: TRBV6-6
abundance: .
j_gene: TRBJ1-1
d_gene: .
CDR3aa: CASTKLVSGNTEAFF
CDR3nt: TGTGCCAGCACCAAATTGGTATCGGGGAACACTGAAGCTTTCTTT

v_gene: TRBV2
abundance: .
j_gene: TRBJ2-5
d_gene: .
CDR3aa: CASSDDKLTQETQYF
CDR3nt: TGTGCCAGCAGTGACGATAAGCTTACCCAAGAGACCCAGTACTTC

v_gene: TRBV7-2
abundance: once
j_gene: TRBJ1-5
d_gene: .
CDR3aa: CASSLVVGGQGNQPQHF
CDR3nt: TGTGCCAGCAGCTTAGTGGTCGGGGGGCAGGGGAATCAGCCCCAGCATTTT

v_gene: TRBV6-1
abundance: .
j_gene: TRBJ1-5
d_gene: .
CDR3aa: CASVRDFDQPQHF
CDR3nt: TGTGCCAGCGTCCGGGACTTCGATCAGCCCCAGCATTTT

v_gene: TRBV29-1
abundance: .
j_gene: TRBJ1-2
d_gene: .
CDR3aa: CSVEGGVRDSYYGYTF
CDR3nt: TGCAGCGTTGAGGGGGGTGTCCGGGACTCTTACTATGGCTACACCTTC

v_gene: TRBV7-3
abundance: .
j_gene: TRBJ2-2
d_gene: TRBD1
CDR3aa: CASSPRTGPGELFF
CDR3nt: TGTGCCAGCAGCCCGAGGACAGGGCCCGGGGAGCTGTTTTTT

v_gene: TRBV7-8
abundance: .
j_gene: TRBJ1-2
d_gene: .
CDR3aa: CASSPRTRSLLEGYTF
CDR3nt: TGTGCCAGCAGCCCTAGAACCCGGAGTCTTTTAGAGGGCTACACCTTC

v_gene: TRBV28
abundance: few
j_gene: TRBJ2-3
d_gene: .
CDR3aa: CASSLLPGYSTDTQYF
CDR3nt: TGTGCCAGCAGTTTACTCCCGGGCTATAGCACAGATACGCAGTATTTT

v_gene: TRBV12-5
abundance: .
j_gene: TRBJ2-1
d_gene: TRBD1
CDR3aa: CASGPGQLSYNEQFF
CDR3nt: TGTGCTAGTGGTCCGGGACAGCTCTCCTACAATGAGCAGTTCTTC

v_gene: TRBV6-4
abundance: .
j_gene: TRBJ1-2
d_gene: .
CDR3aa: CASSPQLGTFYGYTF
CDR3nt: TGTGCCAGCAGTCCCCAATTAGGGACGTTCTATGGCTACACCTTC

v_gene: TRBV28
abundance: .
j_gene: TRBJ2-5
d_gene: TRBD1
CDR3aa: CASSSPTGGQETQYF
CDR3nt: TGTGCCAGCAGCAGCCCAACAGGGGGCCAAGAGACCCAGTACTTC

v_gene: TRBV15
abundance: .
j_gene: TRBJ1-6
d_gene: .
CDR3aa: CATSRTRGSSPLHF
CDR3nt: TGTGCCACCAGCAGGACAAGGGGGAGTTCACCCCTCCACTTT

v_gene: TRBV5-1
abundance: .
j_gene: TRBJ1-4
d_gene: .
CDR3aa: CASSLDRGPPHEKLFF
CDR3nt: TGCGCCAGCAGCTTGGACAGAGGACCACCTCATGAAAAACTGTTTTTT

v_gene: TRBV19
abundance: .
j_gene: TRBJ2-1
d_gene: TRBD2
CDR3aa: CASHGGAGGSYNEQFF
CDR3nt: TGTGCCAGCCACGGAGGGGCGGGGGGCTCCTACAATGAGCAGTTCTTC

v_gene: TRBV19
abundance: .
j_gene: TRBJ1-4
d_gene: .
CDR3aa: CASSMRGLGEKLFF
CDR3nt: TGTGCCAGTAGTATGCGGGGGCTAGGAGAAAAACTGTTTTTT

v_gene: TRBV18
abundance: .
j_gene: TRBJ2-2
d_gene: TRBD1
CDR3aa: CASSRDRGHAGELFF
CDR3nt: TGTGCCAGCTCACGCGACAGGGGGCATGCCGGGGAGCTGTTTTTT

v_gene: TRBV5-8
abundance: .
j_gene: TRBJ1-5
d_gene: .
CDR3aa: CASSQGTTRDQPQHF
CDR3nt: TGTGCCAGCAGCCAAGGGACCACGAGGGATCAGCCCCAGCATTTT

v_gene: TRBV21-1
abundance: .
j_gene: TRBJ1-5
d_gene: .
CDR3aa: CAREVRDRPEGGQPQHF
CDR3nt: TGTGCCAGGGAGGTCCGGGACAGGCCAGAGGGGGGTCAGCCCCAGCATTTT

v_gene: TRBV28
abundance: .
j_gene: TRBJ2-3
d_gene: .
CDR3aa: CASSPPSTVTTDTQYF
CDR3nt: TGTGCCAGCAGTCCCCCGAGTACCGTAACGACAGATACGCAGTATTTT

v_gene: TRBV4-3
abundance: .
j_gene: TRBJ2-3
d_gene: .
CDR3aa: CASSQEYSRDTQYF
CDR3nt: TGCGCCAGCAGCCAAGAATACAGTCGGGATACGCAGTATTTT

v_gene: TRBV2
abundance: .
j_gene: TRBJ2-7
d_gene: .
CDR3aa: CASRETVASYEQYF
CDR3nt: TGTGCCAGCAGGGAAACAGTAGCCTCCTACGAGCAGTACTTC

v_gene: TRBV7-8
abundance: .
j_gene: TRBJ2-5
d_gene: .
CDR3aa: CASSLQGGAGETQYF
CDR3nt: TGTGCCAGCAGCTTACAGGGGGGCGCGGGGGAGACCCAGTACTTC

v_gene: TRBV6-5
abundance: .
j_gene: TRBJ2-7
d_gene: TRBD1
CDR3aa: CASSVSGGAIYEQYF
CDR3nt: TGTGCCAGCAGTGTTTCAGGGGGCGCGATCTACGAGCAGTACTTC

v_gene: TRBV28
abundance: .
j_gene: TRBJ1-5
d_gene: .
CDR3aa: CASSPGGGPQHF
CDR3nt: TGTGCCAGCAGTCCGGGAGGGGGTCCCCAGCATTTT

v_gene: TRBV28
abundance: .
j_gene: TRBJ1-5
d_gene: TRBD1
CDR3aa: CASSSGGRFGQPQHF
CDR3nt: TGTGCCAGCAGTTCAGGGGGTCGGTTCGGTCAGCCCCAGCATTTT

v_gene: TRBV28
abundance: .
j_gene: TRBJ2-7
d_gene: .
CDR3aa: CASRMDGPYEQYF
CDR3nt: TGTGCCAGCAGAATGGACGGTCCCTACGAGCAGTACTTC

v_gene: TRBV28
abundance: .
j_gene: TRBJ2-1
d_gene: .
CDR3aa: CASTDHTANEQFF
CDR3nt: TGTGCCAGCACCGACCACACGGCCAATGAGCAGTTCTTC

v_gene: TRBV7-3
abundance: .
j_gene: TRBJ2-7
d_gene: .
CDR3aa: CASSPEGGLYEQYF
CDR3nt: TGTGCCAGCAGCCCCGAGGGGGGGCTTTACGAGCAGTACTTC